These T cell receptor beta chains were read from a single sample in a study of blood T cells in healthy people across ages. MiXCR, run by TCRdb on the 5' RACE reads, gives a single entry per CDR3 protein. Counted here are approximately 810,000 distinct CDR3 sequences, around 26% occurring once; the ten biggest clones make up roughly 17%. Material: blood. The receptors stem from an elderly woman in good health. CDR3s include the opening cysteine and the closing phenylalanine or tryptophan. D genes are given only for firm matches. For some rows the clone size is stated as once, few or many, or as a class when expanded; others skip it.

V gene: TRBV7-2
D gene: TRBD1
J gene: TRBJ1-6
clone size: once
CDR3 DNA: TGTGCCAGCAGCTTTTATGGAAGGTCAGGGGGTTCACCCCTCCACTTT
CDR3 protein: CASSFYGRSGGSPLHF

V gene: TRBV27
D gene: TRBD1
J gene: TRBJ1-1
clone size: NA
CDR3 DNA: TGTGCCAGCAGTCTACTTAGGACAGGGGGGACAACTGAAGCTTTCTTT
CDR3 protein: CASSLLRTGGTTEAFF

V gene: TRBV19
D gene: NA
J gene: TRBJ1-1
clone size: NA
CDR3 DNA: TGTGCCAGTACTCTCATACTACAGGTGAACACTGAAGCTTTCTTT
CDR3 protein: CASTLILQVNTEAFF

V gene: TRBV6-1
D gene: NA
J gene: TRBJ1-2
clone size: NA
CDR3 DNA: TGTGCCAGCAGAAATGAAGGGATTAAGAACTATGGCTACACCTTC
CDR3 protein: CASRNEGIKNYGYTF

V gene: TRBV11-2
D gene: TRBD2
J gene: TRBJ2-6
clone size: few
CDR3 DNA: TGTGCCAGCAGCTCTCCGCCAACTAGCGCCACTTCTGGGGCCAACGTCCTGACTTTC
CDR3 protein: CASSSPPTSATSGANVLTF

V gene: TRBV12-3/TRBV12-4
D gene: NA
J gene: TRBJ2-3
clone size: few
CDR3 DNA: TGTGCCAGCAGTGTCGATCGAGCAAATACGCAGTATTTT
CDR3 protein: CASSVDRANTQYF

V gene: TRBV25-1
D gene: NA
J gene: TRBJ1-6
clone size: few
CDR3 DNA: TGTGCCAGCAGTGAATATAAGGGGGGTGGATCACCCCTCCACTTT
CDR3 protein: CASSEYKGGGSPLHF

V gene: TRBV30
D gene: NA
J gene: TRBJ1-2
clone size: many
CDR3 DNA: TGTGCCTGGAGTGGGGACACAGGGAACTATGGCTACACCTTC
CDR3 protein: CAWSGDTGNYGYTF

V gene: TRBV12-3/TRBV12-4
D gene: NA
J gene: TRBJ1-1
clone size: many
CDR3 DNA: TGTGCCAGCAGTTTAGCGGGGGACACTGAAGCTTTCTTT
CDR3 protein: CASSLAGDTEAFF

V gene: TRBV25-1
D gene: NA
J gene: TRBJ1-6
clone size: few
CDR3 DNA: TGTGCCAGCAGTGGCGGGGGGGCGCTTAATTCACCCCCCCACTTT
CDR3 protein: CASSGGGALNSPPHF

V gene: TRBV7-2
D gene: NA
J gene: TRBJ1-2
clone size: few
CDR3 DNA: TGTGCCAGCATCACTTACGGTGCGGGTAACTATGGCTACACCTTC
CDR3 protein: CASITYGAGNYGYTF

V gene: TRBV28
D gene: NA
J gene: TRBJ2-3
clone size: many
CDR3 DNA: TGTGCCAGCAGTTTGGCGCAGGTTACGACAGATACGCAGTATTTT
CDR3 protein: CASSLAQVTTDTQYF

V gene: TRBV2
D gene: TRBD1
J gene: TRBJ1-6
clone size: NA
CDR3 DNA: TGTGCCAGCAGTGCAAGGGTGCACAGGGGGGGTCCTTCACCCCTCCACTTT
CDR3 protein: CASSARVHRGGPSPLHF

V gene: TRBV28
D gene: NA
J gene: TRBJ1-2
clone size: NA
CDR3 DNA: TGTGCCAGCAGTCCAAGGCGGGGGTATGGCTACACCTTC
CDR3 protein: CASSPRRGYGYTF

V gene: TRBV5-1
D gene: NA
J gene: TRBJ1-3
clone size: NA
CDR3 DNA: TGCGCCAGCACAGGGACTGGAAGCACCATATATTTT
CDR3 protein: CASTGTGSTIYF

V gene: TRBV20-1
D gene: TRBD2
J gene: TRBJ2-3
clone size: few
CDR3 DNA: TGCAGTGCTACCCATAATCGAGCGGGGGGATCCACAGATACGCAGTATTTT
CDR3 protein: CSATHNRAGGSTDTQYF

V gene: TRBV13
D gene: NA
J gene: TRBJ1-4
clone size: NA
CDR3 DNA: TGTGCCAGCAGCTTAGGCCGGGTTAATGAAAAACTGTTTTTT
CDR3 protein: CASSLGRVNEKLFF

V gene: TRBV7-2
D gene: NA
J gene: TRBJ2-3
clone size: NA
CDR3 DNA: TGTGCCAGCAGTACCGGGACGACCACGCAGTATTTT
CDR3 protein: CASSTGTTTQYF

V gene: TRBV20-1
D gene: TRBD2
J gene: TRBJ2-7
clone size: many
CDR3 DNA: TGCAGTGCTAGAGGGGGACTAGCGGGGAACTCCTACGAGCAGTACTTC
CDR3 protein: CSARGGLAGNSYEQYF

V gene: TRBV5-1
D gene: NA
J gene: TRBJ1-3
clone size: NA
CDR3 DNA: TGCGCCAGCAGCAGTGGACAGATCTACTCTGGAAACACCATATATTTT
CDR3 protein: CASSSGQIYSGNTIYF

V gene: TRBV5-5
D gene: TRBD2
J gene: TRBJ2-1
clone size: NA
CDR3 DNA: TGTGCCAGCAGCTGGACGGGACTAGAACTCTGCAATGAGCAGTTCTTC
CDR3 protein: CASSWTGLELCNEQFF